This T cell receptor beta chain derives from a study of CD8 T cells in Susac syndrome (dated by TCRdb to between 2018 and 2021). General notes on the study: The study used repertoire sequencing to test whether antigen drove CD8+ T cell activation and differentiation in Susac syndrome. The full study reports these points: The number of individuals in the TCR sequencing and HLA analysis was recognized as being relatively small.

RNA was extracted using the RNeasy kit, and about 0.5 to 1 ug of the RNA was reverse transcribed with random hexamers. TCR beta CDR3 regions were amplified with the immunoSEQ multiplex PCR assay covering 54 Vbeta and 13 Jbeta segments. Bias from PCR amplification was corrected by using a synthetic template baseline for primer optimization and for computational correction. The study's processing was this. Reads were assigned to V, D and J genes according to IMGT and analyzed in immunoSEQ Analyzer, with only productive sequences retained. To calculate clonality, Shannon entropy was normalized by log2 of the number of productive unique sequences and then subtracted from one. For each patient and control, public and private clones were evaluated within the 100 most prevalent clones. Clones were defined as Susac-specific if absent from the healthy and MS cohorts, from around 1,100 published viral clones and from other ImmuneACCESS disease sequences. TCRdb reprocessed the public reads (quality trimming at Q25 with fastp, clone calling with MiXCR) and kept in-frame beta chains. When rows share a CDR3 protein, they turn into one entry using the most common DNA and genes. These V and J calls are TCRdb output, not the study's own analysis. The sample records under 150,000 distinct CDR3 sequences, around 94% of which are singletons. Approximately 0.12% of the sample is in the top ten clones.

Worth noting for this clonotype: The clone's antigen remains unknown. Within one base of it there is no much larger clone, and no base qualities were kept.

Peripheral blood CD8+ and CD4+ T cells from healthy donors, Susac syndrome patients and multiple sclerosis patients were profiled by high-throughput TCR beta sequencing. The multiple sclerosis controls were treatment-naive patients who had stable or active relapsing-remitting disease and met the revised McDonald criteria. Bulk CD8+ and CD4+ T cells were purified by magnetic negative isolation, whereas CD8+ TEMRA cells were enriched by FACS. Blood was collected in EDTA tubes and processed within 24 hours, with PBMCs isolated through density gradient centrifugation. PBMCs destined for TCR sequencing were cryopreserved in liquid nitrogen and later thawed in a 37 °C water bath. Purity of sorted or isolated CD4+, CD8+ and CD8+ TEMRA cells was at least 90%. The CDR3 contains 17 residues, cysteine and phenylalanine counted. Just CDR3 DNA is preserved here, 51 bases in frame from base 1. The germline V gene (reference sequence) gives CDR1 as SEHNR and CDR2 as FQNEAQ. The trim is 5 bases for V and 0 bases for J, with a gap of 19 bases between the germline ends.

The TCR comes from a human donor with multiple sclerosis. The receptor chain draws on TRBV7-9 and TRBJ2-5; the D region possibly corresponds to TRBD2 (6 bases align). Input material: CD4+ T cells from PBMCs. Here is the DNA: TGTGCCAGCAGCCCAGGGAGGAGGCGATTGTACCAAGAGACCCAGTACTTC. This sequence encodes CASSPGRRRLYQETQYF.